The present TCR beta chain was sequenced within a study of cytomegalovirus exposure and HLA in healthy donors. V lost 5 bases to trimming and J lost 6 bases, with 13 bases between them. Germline assignment: CDR1 ENHRY and CDR2 SYGVKD. The CDR3 is 13 residues long. Use of 60 Vbeta and 13 Jbeta primers characterized the PCR. Libraries were prepared by immunoSEQ multiplex PCR; TCRdb keeps only in-frame clonotypes and omits some of them. The sample carries roughly 180,000 clones, almost 85% recorded once. The chain is built from TRBV10-3 and TRBJ1-1; no firm D call. Sequencing was carried out using PBMCs. The TCR originated in a girl aged 10 to 17 in good health and CMV-seropositive. CDR3 DNA sequence: TGTGCCATCAGTCGGGAAAAGGGATCTGAAGCTTTCTTT. It encodes CAISREKGSEAFF.